This T cell receptor beta chain was captured in a study of control samples from healthy donors and cancer patients. Generated by immunoSEQ multiplex PCR, the TCRdb table keeps only in-frame clones and is missing some. The data hold 65,000 to 95,000 clones, with 75% to 90% observed a single time. V shed 1 base and J shed 1 base, with 10 bases lying between them. This CDR3 contains 16 residues. Germline V CDR1 and CDR2: SGHNT, YENEEA. This chain links TRBV11-3 with TRBJ2-2; possibly TRBD2 for D (6 bases). Sequenced sample: blood. The clonotype comes from a man aged 50 or older in good health. CDR3 sequence (DNA): TGTGCCAGCAGCTTAGCCGCGGGAATGAACACCGGGGAGCTGTTTTTT. It codes for CASSLAAGMNTGELFF.